Only a few counts were recorded for the clone carrying this T cell receptor (beta chain). The sample belongs to a study of patients and donors after allogeneic stem cell transplantation. Trimming shortened V by 7 bases and J by 9 bases, and 22 bases separated the two germline ends. This CDR3 has 16 amino acids. Using its own MiXCR run on the RT-PCR reads, TCRdb lists one record per CDR3 protein. The table shows a few hundred thousand distinct CDR3 sequences, with 35% to 45% occurring only once. This chain connects TRBV12-3 or TRBV12-4 to TRBJ1-6; D is perhaps TRBD1 (6 bases). This clonotype originated in a human donor who was either an allogeneic HSCT recipient or a stem cell or donor lymphocyte infusion donor (not recorded which). It is not recorded whose cells these are; they may come from a transplant donor. Input material: blood, either unsorted or a sorted T cell fraction (not recorded which). The CDR3: CASIGLGTGRSSPLHF. CDR3 nucleotide sequence: TGTGCCAGCATAGGTCTGGGTACAGGGAGGAGTTCACCCCTCCACTTT.